The present TCR beta chain was sequenced within a study of control samples from healthy donors and cancer patients. This CDR3 contains 17 residues. V shed 0 bases and J shed 5 bases, with 19 bases lying between them. Germline V gene sequence: CDR1 LGHNA, CDR2 YNFKEQ. Assay: immunoSEQ multiplex PCR; the TCRdb copy retains only in-frame clones and omits some. The sample shows 100,000 to 150,000 clones, 80% to 95% of them seen only once. The chain recombines TRBV4-2 with TRBJ1-1, with TRBD1 as a possible D gene (5 bases). The TCR originated in a woman aged 45 to 65 in good health. The specimen sequenced was blood. The CDR3 here is CASSQDLVLGGKTEAFF. CDR3 sequence (DNA): TGTGCCAGCAGCCAAGATCTAGTCCTTGGGGGAAAGACTGAAGCTTTCTTT.